Presented here are 8 T cell receptor beta chains from one specimen sequenced in a study of blood T cells in healthy people across ages. The use of a sample-barcoded 5' primer and a J-beta primer mix characterized a second PCR of about 6 to 11 cycles. TCRdb fed the 5' RACE reads into MiXCR, producing one record per CDR3 protein. The top ten hold approximately 7.9% of the sample, which has more than 1,400,000 distinct CDR3 sequences, around 39% seen once. The sequencing sample was made of blood. These TCRs come from a woman aged 18-29 years in good health.

This clonotype turned up a few times. This chain connects TRBV7-3 to TRBJ2-3; 11 bases match TRBD2. The CDR3 sequence is 18 residues long. Germline CDR1 and CDR2: SGHTA and FQGTGA. V lost 0 bases to trimming and J lost 5 bases; unmatched junction nucleotides: 10. CDR3 sequence (DNA): TGTGCCAGCAGCTTAACGCGAGGTAGCGGGGGGGCAGGAGATACGCAGTATTTT. It encodes CASSLTRGSGGAGDTQYF.

Only a few counts were recorded for this clonotype. Its ends do not fully match the called genes, so a read error is possible. The rearrangement links TRBV6-1 to TRBJ2-3, with TRBD2 matching 8 bases. The germline CDR1 and CDR2 sequences are MNHNS and SASEGT. This CDR3 is built from 15 residues. Here the CDR3 DNA reads TGTGCCATCAGTGATGGGACTAGAATCACAGATACGCAGTATTTT. It codes for CAISDGTRITDTQYF.

This rearrangement joins TRBV20-1 to TRBJ2-5; a possible D gene is TRBD2 (7 bases). The DNA matches TRBJ2-7 better at its end, which makes the J call doubtful. Germline V gives CDR1 DFQATT, CDR2 SNEGSKA (reference sequence). There are 12 residues in the CDR3. CDR3 in DNA: TGCAGTGCGGGGCGGGGGCCCTACGAGCAGTACTTC. Protein: CSAGRGPYEQYF.

The chain joins TRBV11-2 to TRBJ2-4; 11 nucleotides agree with TRBD1. The end of the DNA is better explained by TRBJ2-5, so the J call may be wrong. This CDR3 has 15 amino acids. The germline CDR1 and CDR2 sequences are SGHAT and FQNNGV. The CDR3 is CASSPWTGGGKTQYF. The CDR3 DNA sequence: TGTGCCAGCAGCCCCTGGACAGGGGGCGGAAAGACCCAGTACTTC.

This chain uses TRBV20-1 with TRBJ2-1; no definite D call. The V end lost 1 base, the J end lost 10 bases, and 8 bases lay between the germline ends. Looked up from germline, CDR1 is DFQATT and CDR2 is SNEGSKA (reference sequence). The CDR3 covers 11 residues. CDR3 loop: CSARVVGEQFF. The CDR3 nucleotides read TGCAGTGCTAGAGTAGTCGGGGAGCAGTTCTTC.

J is TRBJ2-2 and V is TRBV7-2; D possibly corresponds to TRBD1 (5 bases). The length of the CDR3 is 16 residues. CDR1 is SGHTA, CDR2 FQGNSA, per germline. Trimming took 3 bases from V and 5 from J, leaving 16 bases between them. The CDR3: CASSLLAGMGTGELFF. The CDR3 DNA reads as TGTGCCAGCAGCTTGTTGGCAGGGATGGGGACCGGGGAGCTGTTTTTT.

The V call is TRBV5-4, the J call TRBJ2-3, with 7 bases aligning to TRBD2. CDR3 size: 14 residues. The germline V gene encodes CDR1 SGHNT and CDR2 YYREEE (reference sequence). J gave up 2 bases and V 5 bases, and 5 bases lay outside the gene matches. The CDR3 is CASSSTSFTDTQYF. The CDR3 DNA sequence: TGTGCCAGCAGTTCGACTAGCTTCACAGATACGCAGTATTTT.

This clonotype was counted a few times. This chain uses TRBV4-2 with TRBJ2-7, with D possibly TRBD2 on 6 matching bases. This CDR3 is built from 16 residues. Germline CDR1 reads LGHNA; CDR2 reads YNFKEQ. V shed 1 base and J shed 0 bases, with 13 bases lying between them. CDR3 residues: CASSQASAGSSYEQYF. The CDR3 nucleotides are TGTGCCAGCAGCCAAGCATCGGCGGGAAGCTCCTACGAGCAGTACTTC.